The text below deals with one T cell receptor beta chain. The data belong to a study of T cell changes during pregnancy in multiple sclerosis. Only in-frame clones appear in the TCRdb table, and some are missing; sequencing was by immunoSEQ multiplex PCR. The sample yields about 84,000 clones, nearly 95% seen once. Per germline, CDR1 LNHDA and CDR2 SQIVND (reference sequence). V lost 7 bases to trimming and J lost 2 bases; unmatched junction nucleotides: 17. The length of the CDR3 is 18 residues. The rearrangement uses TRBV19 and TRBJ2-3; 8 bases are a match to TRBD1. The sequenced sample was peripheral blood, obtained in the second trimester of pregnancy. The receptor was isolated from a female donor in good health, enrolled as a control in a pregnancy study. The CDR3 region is CASTKTGAAQFLTDTQYF. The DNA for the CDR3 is TGTGCCAGTACCAAGACAGGGGCGGCCCAGTTCCTCACAGATACGCAGTATTTT.